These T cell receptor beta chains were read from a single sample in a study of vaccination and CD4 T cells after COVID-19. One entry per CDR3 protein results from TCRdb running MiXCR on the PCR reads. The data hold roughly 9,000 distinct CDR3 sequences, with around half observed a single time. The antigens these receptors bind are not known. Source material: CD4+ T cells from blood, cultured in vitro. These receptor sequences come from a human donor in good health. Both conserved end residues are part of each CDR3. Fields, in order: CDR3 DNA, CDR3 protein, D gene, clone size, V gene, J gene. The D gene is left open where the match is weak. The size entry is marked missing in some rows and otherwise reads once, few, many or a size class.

TGTGCCAGTAGTATGGAGTTGAACCTGCCGGCTTTCTTT	CASSMELNLPAFF	.	.	TRBV19	TRBJ1-1
TGCGCCAGCTCTATTGATAATTCACCCCTCCACTTT	CASSIDNSPLHF	.	.	TRBV10-2	TRBJ1-6
TGTGCCAGCAGTGAACTGTTGACTGAAGCTTTCTTT	CASSELLTEAFF	.	.	TRBV6-1	TRBJ1-1
TGCAGTGCTAGATCTCAATCCTACAATGAGCAGTTCTTC	CSARSQSYNEQFF	.	few	TRBV20-1	TRBJ2-1
TGTGCCAGCAGTCCAGACCCGGCTGGCAGGGAGACCCAGTACTTC	CASSPDPAGRETQYF	.	few	TRBV12-3/TRBV12-4	TRBJ2-5
TGTGCCAGCAGACAACCCGACAGGGCATTTGTGTATGGCTACACCTTC	CASRQPDRAFVYGYTF	TRBD1	.	TRBV6-2/TRBV6-3	TRBJ1-2
TGTGCCAGCAGTAGCCCTTCAGGACTGAAGGATGGCTACACCTTC	CASSSPSGLKDGYTF	.	.	TRBV6-1	TRBJ1-2
TGTGCCAGCAGCTCACCTAGCGGGGGGCTCCGCTCTGGGGCCAACGTCCTGACTTTC	CASSSPSGGLRSGANVLTF	TRBD2	once	TRBV6-2/TRBV6-3	TRBJ2-6
TGTGCCAGCAGCGCTACTGGGAGGACGCAGTATTTT	CASSATGRTQYF	.	.	TRBV11-3	TRBJ2-3
TGTGCCAGCAGCTTGGAAAACGGGGCCACTGAAGCTTTCTTT	CASSLENGATEAFF	.	.	TRBV11-2	TRBJ1-1
TGCGCCAGCAGCCAAGGGGTCAGGGACACCGGGGAGCTGTTTTTT	CASSQGVRDTGELFF	.	.	TRBV4-3	TRBJ2-2